The 12 T cell receptor beta chains below were found in one sample sequenced in a study of T cells in localized non-small cell lung cancer. The method was immunoSEQ multiplex PCR; TCRdb's version includes in-frame clones alone and lacks a portion of them. This table has over 30,000 clones, just under 80% appearing once. The sequenced sample was peripheral blood, obtained before any cancer treatment. Receptors were obtained from a male donor at least 60 years old with stage II squamous cell lung carcinoma.

This chain connects TRBV7-9 to TRBJ2-7; 7 nucleotides align to TRBD2. This CDR3 region has 15 residues. Trimming at V came to 3 bases and at J to 1 base, leaving 6 bases not matched to a gene. Germline V gives CDR1 SEHNR, CDR2 FQNEAQ (reference sequence). The DNA for the CDR3 is TGTGCCAGCAGCTTCGGGCGGGGGAAATCCTACGAGCAGTACTTC. This gives the protein CASSFGRGKSYEQYF.

The rearrangement joins TRBV19 to TRBJ2-3; TRBD2 matches 9 bases. The V gene's germline CDR1 is LNHDA and CDR2 SQIVND (reference sequence). V gave up 7 bases and J gave up 4 bases; unmatched junction bases: 3. The CDR3 has 13 amino acids. CDR3 amino acids: CASNLAGADTQYF. Here the CDR3 DNA reads TGTGCCAGTAATTTAGCGGGGGCAGATACGCAGTATTTT.

The gene calls are TRBV5-8 and TRBJ2-7; D is ambiguous. V lost 2 bases and J lost 2, with 11 bases in between. Germline lookup yields CDR1 SGHTS and CDR2 YDEGEE. This CDR3 region has 14 residues. CDR3 protein: CASSFQVSTYEQYF. DNA for the CDR3: TGTGCCAGCAGCTTCCAGGTCTCGACCTACGAGCAGTACTTC.

The chain has TRBV30 and TRBJ2-3; no reliable D call. V dropped 4 bases and J dropped 2 bases, with 10 bases sitting between them. Germline values: CDR1 GTSNPN, CDR2 SVGIG (reference sequence). The CDR3 runs 13 residues. The CDR3 nucleotides read TGTGCCTGGATTCCCGTCCCCACAGATACGCAGTATTTT. It specifies CAWIPVPTDTQYF.

The chain recombines TRBV5-1 with TRBJ1-1; possible D gene TRBD1, 5 bases. The CDR3 has 15 residues. The ends were cut back, 4 bases at V and 0 bases at J, with 13 bases in the middle. CDR1 is SGHRS and CDR2 is YFSETQ in the germline V gene. The DNA of the CDR3 is TGCGCCAGCAGCCACTCTTCGGGGCTGAACACTGAAGCTTTCTTT. Amino acids: CASSHSSGLNTEAFF. Full variable domain (outside the CDR3, taken from reference TRBV5-1 and TRBJ1-1): KAGVTQTPRYLIKTRGQQVTLSCSPISGHRSVSWYQQTPGQGLQFLFEYFSETQRNKGNFPGRFSGRQFSNSRSEMNVSTLELGDSALYLCASSHSSGLNTEAFFGQGTRLTVV.

This clone has more than one count but fewer than ten. This chain joins TRBV18 and TRBJ2-5; TRBD1 matches at 8 bases. J lost 1 base, V lost 3 bases, and 4 bases had no gene match. Germline assignment: CDR1 KGHSH and CDR2 LQKENI. The length of the CDR3 is 15 residues. The CDR3 here is CASSPDRGAQETQYF. DNA for the CDR3: TGTGCCAGCTCACCCGACAGGGGTGCCCAAGAGACCCAGTACTTC. Together with reference TRBV18 and TRBJ2-5, the CDR3 gives the full variable domain: NAGVMQNPRHLVRRRGQEARLRCSPMKGHSHVYWYRQLPEEGLKFMVYLQKENIIDESGMPKERFSAEFPKEGPSILRIQQVVRGDSAAYFCASSPDRGAQETQYFGPGTRLLVL.

V usage is TRBV25-1 and J usage is TRBJ1-1; D perhaps matches TRBD1 (6 bases). The V gene lost 5 bases and the J gene lost 4 bases, with 11 bases spanning the gap. Germline V gene sequence: CDR1 MGHDK, CDR2 SYGVNS. The CDR3 spans 13 residues. CDR3 in amino acids: CASSRQESTEAFF. The DNA for the CDR3 is TGTGCCAGCAGTCGACAGGAGAGCACTGAAGCTTTCTTT. Full variable domain (missing parts from reference TRBV25-1 and TRBJ1-1): EADIYQTPRYLVIGTGKKITLECSQTMGHDKMYWYQQDPGMELHLIHYSYGVNSTEKGDLSSESTVSRIRTEHFPLTLESARPSHTSQYLCASSRQESTEAFFGQGTRLTVV.

The chain is built from TRBV7-2 and TRBJ2-7; TRBD2 aligns across 9 bases. The CDR3 has 14 amino acids. From germline, CDR1 is SGHTA and CDR2 FQGNSA. The V gene end was trimmed by 3 bases and the J gene end by 3 bases; junction bases not matched to a gene: 3. For the CDR3, the DNA is TGTGCCAGCAGCTTTCAGCGGGGGGACTACGAGCAGTACTTC. Translated: CASSFQRGDYEQYF. Looking up the rest from reference TRBV7-2 and TRBJ2-7 gives the full variable domain: GAGVSQSPSNKVTEKGKDVELRCDPISGHTALYWYRQSLGQGLEFLIYFQGNSAPDKSGLPSDRFSAERTGGSVSTLTIQRTQQEDSAVYLCASSFQRGDYEQYFGPGTRLTVT.

This clone was observed many times. J is TRBJ2-5 and V is TRBV7-3; D remains unclear. Germline V gene data show CDR1 as SGHTA and CDR2 as FQGTGA. V shed 4 bases and J shed 5 bases, with 17 bases lying between them. The CDR3 has 15 amino acids. The CDR3 DNA reads TGTGCCAGCAGCTCCCTGTTTGGCGATTCGGAGACCCAGTACTTC. It encodes CASSSLFGDSETQYF.

The V and J genes are TRBV20-1 and TRBJ2-4; unclear D gene. This CDR3 region has 11 residues. Germline lookup yields CDR1 DFQATT and CDR2 SNEGSKA (reference sequence). V lost 7 bases, J lost 0 bases, and 4 bases lay in between. The CDR3 nucleotides read TGCAGTGTCCTAGCCAAAAACATTCAGTACTTC. This encodes CSVLAKNIQYF.

This clone was picked up one time. V and J are TRBV2 and TRBJ2-5, with 10 bases aligning to TRBD1. This CDR3 has 14 amino acids. Losses at the gene ends were 7 bases for V and 5 bases for J; bases not matched to a gene: 7. The germline gives CDR1 SNHLY, CDR2 FYNNEI. The CDR3 loop is CASKMTGGAETQYF. CDR3 nucleotide sequence: TGTGCCAGCAAGATGACAGGGGGCGCGGAGACCCAGTACTTC.

The chain uses TRBV9 and TRBJ2-1, with 7 nucleotides matching TRBD1. CDR3 length: 17 amino acids. Germline trimming cut 0 bases from V and 4 bases from J; bases unmatched to any gene: 10. CDR1 is SGDLS and CDR2 is YYNGEE in the germline V gene. The CDR3 DNA sequence: TGTGCCAGCAGCGTAGTCTCCGTTAGGGGGCGATACAATGAGCAGTTCTTC. This translates into CASSVVSVRGRYNEQFF.